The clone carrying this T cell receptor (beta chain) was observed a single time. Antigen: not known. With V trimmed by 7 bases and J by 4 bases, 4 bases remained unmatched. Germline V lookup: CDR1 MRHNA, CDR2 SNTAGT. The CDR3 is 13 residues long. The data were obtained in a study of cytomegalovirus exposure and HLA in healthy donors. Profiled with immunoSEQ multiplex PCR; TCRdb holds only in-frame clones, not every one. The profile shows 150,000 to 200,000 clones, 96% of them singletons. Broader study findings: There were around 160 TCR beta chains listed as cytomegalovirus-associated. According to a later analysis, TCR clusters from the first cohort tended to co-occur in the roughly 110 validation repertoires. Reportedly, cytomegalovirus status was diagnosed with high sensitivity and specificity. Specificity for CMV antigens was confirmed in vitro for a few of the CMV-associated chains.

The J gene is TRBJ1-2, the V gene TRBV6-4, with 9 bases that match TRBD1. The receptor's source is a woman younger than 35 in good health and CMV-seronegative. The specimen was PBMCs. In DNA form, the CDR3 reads TGTGCCAGCATTTGGGACAGGGTCTATGGCTACACCTTC. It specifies CASIWDRVYGYTF.